This T cell receptor (beta chain) appears in the sequencing data of a study of vaccination effects on CD4 cells after COVID-19. Germline assignment: CDR1 ENHRY and CDR2 SYGVKD. V shed 4 bases, J shed 0 bases, and the junction held 8 bases outside the gene matches. The CDR3 is 18 amino acids. Antigen-specific CD4+ T cells were expanded (with viral peptide pools) by the ViraFEST assay ahead of sequencing. A roughly 10-day culture period preceded the isolation of CD4+ T cells. Neither prior SARS-CoV-2 infection nor positive nucleocapsid antibodies were present in the vaccine recipients. A density of more than 1.5 million PBMC per well was used; these cells were cultured with roughly 10 IU/ml IL-2 and approximately 10 ug/ml peptides. With regard to this clone: Its matching antigen is unknown.

The method was immunoSEQ multiplex PCR; TCRdb's version includes in-frame clones alone and lacks a portion of them. The sample carries around 60,000 clones, around 76% recorded once. The receptor's source is a human donor who received a COVID-19 vaccine. This chain links TRBV10-3 with TRBJ1-6; 8 positions agree with TRBD1. The sample consisted of CD4+ T cells from PBMCs cultured with HCoV-NL63 spike peptides, taken before COVID-19 vaccination. CDR3 in amino acids: CAISGSRTGSSYNSPLHF. The DNA of the CDR3 is TGTGCCATCAGTGGGTCAAGGACAGGGAGCTCCTATAATTCACCCCTCCACTTT.